This T cell receptor beta chain derives from a study of tumor-infiltrating lymphocytes in primary liver carcinoma. A constant-region primer primed TCR beta cDNA synthesis from roughly 500 ng of total RNA. Investigators got TCR beta libraries out of three nested multiplex PCR rounds, done with slightly modified ARM-PCR. The study ran its first two PCR rounds for around 10 cycles each, using TRBV1-TRBV30 forward primers and a C-beta reverse primer. TCRdb reanalysed the multiplex PCR reads using MiXCR and keeps one entry per CDR3 protein. Here the sample spans 300,000 to 400,000 distinct CDR3 sequences, less than 75% being singletons. A remark on this clonotype: One end of the junction varies from germline; a read error may be responsible.

Per the germline V gene, CDR1 is SGHKS and CDR2 is YYEKEE (reference sequence). This CDR3 spans 16 amino acids. Both blood RNA, taken from unsorted whole blood, and germline DNA were extracted. What was sequenced was peripheral blood. This clonotype originated in a man aged 35 to 55 with primary liver carcinoma and hepatitis B virus infection. This chain links TRBV5-5 with TRBJ1-5, with 7 bases fitting TRBD1. The CDR3 region is CVSSRDSPLSNQPQHF. Written as DNA, the CDR3 is TGTGTCAGCAGCAGGGACAGCCCTTTGAGCAATCAGCCCCAGCATTTT.